Each of the 17 T cell receptor beta chains below was sequenced from the same sample in a study of T cell changes during pregnancy in multiple sclerosis. Repertoires were generated with immunoSEQ multiplex PCR, while TCRdb's copy carries only in-frame clones and drops some. Of tens of thousands of clones listed, roughly 88% are singletons. The sample here was peripheral blood, taken in the third trimester of pregnancy. Every receptor here comes from a female donor with multiple sclerosis, enrolled in a pregnancy study.

The V and J genes are TRBV4-2 and TRBJ2-1; 11 bases are a match to TRBD2. Germline V gives CDR1 LGHNA, CDR2 YNFKEQ. CDR3 size: 16 residues. The ends lost 1 base at V and 7 bases at J; junction bases unmatched: 6. The CDR3 bases are TGTGCCAGCAGCCAAGGAGTTAGCGGGGGGGTAAATGAGCAGTTCTTC. It encodes CASSQGVSGGVNEQFF.

J is TRBJ2-1 and V is TRBV5-4; TRBD2 matches 7 bases. The CDR3 is 15 residues long. Germline V gene data show CDR1 as SGHNT and CDR2 as YYREEE (reference sequence). V trimming: 3 bases; J trimming: 3 bases; junction bases outside the gene matches: 6. The CDR3: CASSWERGNYNEQFF. Written as DNA, the CDR3 is TGTGCCAGCAGCTGGGAGCGGGGCAACTACAATGAGCAGTTCTTC.

Notes on this clone: Sequence at one end of the junction differs from germline and may be a read error. This chain links TRBV7-7 with TRBJ2-7; perhaps TRBD1 as D (5 bases). Looked up from germline, CDR1 is SSHAT and CDR2 is FNYEAQ (reference sequence). The CDR3 has 13 amino acids. This CDR3 reads CASSLDTGSEQYF. Written as DNA, the CDR3 is TGTGCTAGCAGCTTAGATACAGGCAGCGAGCAGTACTTC. Looking up the rest from reference TRBV7-7 and TRBJ2-7 gives the full variable domain: GAGVSQSPRYKVTKRGQDVTLRCDPISSHATLYWYQQALGQGPEFLTYFNYEAQPDKSGLPSDRFSAERPEGSISTLTIQRTEQRDSAMYRCASSLDTGSEQYFGPGTRLTVT.

This clone has only a few counts. J is TRBJ1-2 and V is TRBV5-6; D is unresolved. The V gene lost 4 bases and the J gene lost 4 bases, with 11 bases spanning the gap. CDR1 is SGHDT and CDR2 is YYEEEE in the germline V gene. The CDR3 runs to 13 residues. CDR3 protein: CASSPSGIYGYTF. The CDR3 DNA sequence: TGTGCCAGCAGCCCCTCGGGGATCTATGGCTACACCTTC.

This clone appeared a single time. The V call is TRBV7-6, the J call TRBJ1-5; TRBD1 is a possible D gene (6 bases). Germline V lookup: CDR1 SGHVS, CDR2 FNYEAQ. Trimming left V 1 base short and J 6 bases short, with 10 bases between. The CDR3 is made up of 14 amino acids. CDR3 in amino acids: CASSLEGEGQPQHF. CDR3 coding DNA: TGTGCCAGCAGCTTAGAGGGGGAGGGTCAGCCCCAGCATTTT.

This sequence joins TRBV10-2 and TRBJ1-1, with D perhaps TRBD1 (5 bases). Germline lookup yields CDR1 WSHSY and CDR2 SAAADI. V lost 7 bases and J 3 bases, leaving 18 bases between the germline ends. The CDR3 extends over 15 amino acids. The CDR3 loop is CASKGTLAGDTEAFF. The CDR3 DNA follows: TGCGCCAGCAAGGGCACCTTGGCGGGGGACACTGAAGCTTTCTTT.

Regarding this clone: At one end, the junction sequence differs from germline, possibly due to a read error. The chain couples TRBV7-6 to TRBJ2-2; the match to TRBD2 covers 11 bases. The length of the CDR3 is 15 residues. CDR1 SGHVS and CDR2 FNYEAQ come from the germline V gene. CDR3 loop: CASRLAGGFTGELFF. CDR3 in DNA: TGTGCCAGCAGATTAGCGGGGGGGTTTACCGGGGAGCTGTTTTTT.

This chain connects TRBV27 to TRBJ2-1; 9 bases line up with TRBD1. Germline V gives CDR1 MNHEY, CDR2 SMNVEV (reference sequence). J lost 6 bases, V lost 1 base, and 13 bases had no gene match. This CDR3 has 18 amino acids. DNA for the CDR3: TGTGCCAGCAGTTTATATCCCCCACAGGGGGCGACCCTCAATGAGCAGTTCTTC. It is translated as CASSLYPPQGATLNEQFF.

The chain carries TRBV5-1 and TRBJ2-7, with 7 bases lining up with TRBD1. CDR1 is SGHRS, CDR2 YFSETQ, per germline. This CDR3 comprises 14 residues. The V and J ends lost 3 bases and 0 bases, in that order; junction bases with no gene match: 3. This CDR3 reads CASSSGQISYEQYF. The CDR3 nucleotides read TGCGCCAGCAGCTCGGGACAGATCTCCTACGAGCAGTACTTC.

The V gene is TRBV29-1, the J gene TRBJ1-2; the D gene is possibly TRBD1 (5 bases). The V gene lost 3 bases and the J gene lost 0 bases, with 17 bases spanning the gap. This CDR3 has 16 amino acids. Germline V gene sequence: CDR1 SQVTM, CDR2 ANQGSEA. The CDR3 DNA reads TGCAGCGTTGATCTCCCGGGGGAGGTGCCTAACTATGGCTACACCTTC. Residues: CSVDLPGEVPNYGYTF.

The chain couples TRBV27 to TRBJ2-5; possibly TRBD2 for D (7 bases). From germline, CDR1 is MNHEY and CDR2 SMNVEV (reference sequence). This CDR3 contains 17 residues. The V end was cut by 2 bases, the J end by 4 bases, with 20 bases between. CDR3 loop: CASSLRGGGLDRETQYF. The CDR3 nucleotides read TGTGCCAGCAGTTTAAGGGGCGGGGGCCTGGATCGAGAGACCCAGTACTTC.

The chain employs TRBV10-3 and TRBJ1-5; perhaps TRBD1 as D (6 bases). The V gene lost 11 bases and the J gene lost 5 bases, with 13 bases spanning the gap. The CDR3 is 12 residues long. Germline V lookup: CDR1 ENHRY, CDR2 SYGVKD. The CDR3 DNA reads as TGTGCCGTTGGAGGGGGGGATCAGCCCCAGCATTTT. Translation: CAVGGGDQPQHF.

This clone has only a few counts. The rearrangement links TRBV6-1 to TRBJ2-1; 9 bases map to TRBD2. The CDR3 consists of 15 residues. J gave up 1 base and V 5 bases, and 3 bases lay outside the gene matches. Germline values: CDR1 MNHNS, CDR2 SASEGT. CDR3 region: CASSKTSGSYNEQFF. CDR3 bases: TGTGCCAGCAGTAAGACTAGCGGTTCCTACAATGAGCAGTTCTTC.

The chain uses TRBV6-1 and TRBJ2-5, with TRBD2 matching 13 bases. V shed 6 bases and J 6 bases; nucleotides not matched to a gene: 4. Germline loops: CDR1 MNHNS, CDR2 SASEGT. This CDR3 has 14 residues. This CDR3 is CASRLAGGGQTQYF. The CDR3 nucleotides read TGTGCCAGCAGACTAGCGGGGGGGGGTCAGACCCAGTACTTC.

The rearrangement uses TRBV7-9 and TRBJ1-1; no reliable D call. Germline assignment: CDR1 SEHNR and CDR2 FQNEAQ (reference sequence). V was shortened by 4 bases and J by 4 bases, with 4 bases between the two germline ends. The CDR3 is 11 amino acids. The CDR3: CASSSFTEAFF. The CDR3 region has the DNA TGTGCCAGCAGCTCCTTCACTGAAGCTTTCTTT.

The chain joins TRBV7-9 to TRBJ1-2; tentatively, D is TRBD1 (5 bases). Germline V gene sequence: CDR1 SEHNR, CDR2 FQNEAQ (reference sequence). Trimming took off 5 bases at V and 5 bases at J, with 18 bases between the two ends. The CDR3 spans 15 residues. CDR3 protein: CASSDLGAGNYGYTF. The CDR3 DNA reads as TGTGCCAGCAGCGATCTTGGGGCAGGGAATTATGGCTACACCTTC.

This clone occurred once. The chain is built from TRBV7-9 and TRBJ2-5; 9 bases are shared with TRBD1. The CDR3 length is 15 residues. V was pared by 5 bases and J by 5 bases, with 9 bases of the junction left unmatched. The germline V gene encodes CDR1 SEHNR and CDR2 FQNEAQ (reference sequence). The CDR3 DNA sequence: TGTGCCAGCAGCGCGGGACAGGGAGAAGGGGAGACCCAGTACTTC. Amino acid sequence: CASSAGQGEGETQYF.